Listed below are T cell receptor beta chains from one sample, sequenced in a study of T cell clonotyping in hematopoietic cell transplantation. Profiling relied on immunoSEQ multiplex PCR, and the TCRdb table lists in-frame clones only, not all of them. The table has fewer than 50,000 clones, about nine tenths seen once. The starting material was peripheral blood mononuclear cells, obtained before stem cell transplant. The receptors shown here come from a man aged 55 to 70 with biphenotypic leukemia. Some clones in this sample may be carry-over from other donors' samples. Both conserved end residues are part of each CDR3.

TRBV11-3	TRBJ2-1	CASSLEAGFEQFF
TRBV7-6	TRBJ1-4	CASSLVGQANEKLFF
TRBV7-3	TRBJ2-1	CASSLPRYNEQFF
TRBV25-1	TRBJ2-3	CASSEFSGTDTQYF
TRBV19	TRBJ2-7	CASSGTRAGTGYEQYF
TRBV29-1	TRBJ1-1	CSVLSSARSEAFF
TRBV28	TRBJ2-7	CASTRQGSYEQYF
TRBV30	TRBJ1-1	CAWTTGQTNTEAFF
TRBV11-2	TRBJ1-1	CASSFLTNQEAFF
TRBV10-3	TRBJ2-7	CAISFRAQGEQYF
TRBV19	TRBJ2-7	CASSSGSLRYEQYF
TRBV4-3	TRBJ1-1	CASSPGATNTEAFF
TRBV30	TRBJ2-2	CAWRGSVAGELFF
TRBV28	TRBJ1-2	CASSLLGGGGYTF
TRBV28	TRBJ2-1	CASSAGSTDNEQFF
TRBV6-5	TRBJ1-1	CASMGGEPYPFF
TRBV4-2	TRBJ1-4	CASSQDQGDEKLFF
TRBV29-1	TRBJ2-7	CSVVQGVEQYF
TRBV7-9	TRBJ2-7	CASSLESETYEQYF
TRBV4-3	TRBJ2-3	CASSPHRTTDSTDTQYF
TRBV2	TRBJ1-4	CASTGWEKLFF
TRBV7-8	TRBJ2-2	CASSSRRGNTGELFF
TRBV7-9	TRBJ2-1	CASSWARGELNNEQFF
TRBV19	TRBJ2-7	CASSREKSIEQYF
TRBV28	TRBJ1-1	CASSAPEGRVTEAFF
TRBV15	TRBJ2-7	CATSEYEYEQYF
TRBV6-1	TRBJ2-7	CASSDLLSEQYF
TRBV5-4	TRBJ2-3	CASSLGTSGSTDTQYF
TRBV11-1	TRBJ2-3	CASSLAEATDTQYF
TRBV30	TRBJ2-2	CAWKTSDRDAGELFF
TRBV19	TRBJ1-2	CASSAPGNGYGYTF
TRBV4-3	TRBJ1-4	CASSQGLQDEKLFF
TRBV5-1	TRBJ2-7	CASSALATSGSLYEQYF
TRBV5-1	TRBJ2-1	CASSLGTGGNEQFF
TRBV6-6	TRBJ2-1	CASSYSNNEQFF
TRBV12-5	TRBJ2-1	CASARDRPYNEQFF
TRBV5-1	TRBJ2-3	CASRVGLAGPSPDTQYF
TRBV5-1	TRBJ2-7	CASSLQGEPYEQYF
TRBV30	TRBJ1-2	CAWRGDRANYGYTF
TRBV19	TRBJ1-2	CASSIGVIDGYTF